Shown below are 29 T cell receptor beta chains from a single sample sequenced in a study of blood T cells in healthy people across ages. Using a J-beta primer mix together with a sample-barcoded 5' primer, a second PCR was run for roughly 6 to 12 cycles. TCRdb itself ran the 5' RACE reads through MiXCR, one entry per CDR3 protein. The sample holds 1.2 million to 1.5 million distinct CDR3 sequences, 59% seen once. Sequencing was performed on blood. All receptors come from a young man in good health.

The chain carries TRBV2 and TRBJ2-7; 7 nucleotides agree with TRBD1. With V trimmed by 6 bases and J by 0 bases, 11 bases remained unmatched. CDR3 length: 16 amino acids. Looked up from germline, CDR1 is SNHLY and CDR2 is FYNNEI. The CDR3 is CASSARWDSRSYEQYF. CDR3 nucleotides: TGTGCCAGCAGCGCTCGGTGGGACAGCCGCTCCTACGAGCAGTACTTC.

The chain combines TRBV6-1 with TRBJ1-4; the match to TRBD1 covers 7 bases. The CDR3 spans 14 residues. Trimming cost V 4 bases and J 8 bases; bases outside gene matches: 7. Germline CDR1 reads MNHNS; CDR2 reads SASEGT. Here the CDR3 reads CASSGTSTGEKLFF. CDR3 DNA sequence: TGTGCCAGCAGTGGTACTTCGACAGGGGAAAAACTGTTTTTT.

The V gene is TRBV7-9, the J gene TRBJ2-1; 14 bases fit TRBD2. This CDR3 has 15 residues. With V trimmed by 8 bases and J by 9 bases, 9 bases remained unmatched. Germline values: CDR1 SEHNR, CDR2 FQNEAQ (reference sequence). The CDR3 DNA reads as TGTGCCAGCTCCGGGACTAGCGGGAGAAGGAGTGAGCAGTTCTTC. It encodes CASSGTSGRRSEQFF.

This chain connects TRBV5-1 to TRBJ2-3; weak D call: TRBD1 (6 bases). In germline, CDR1 is SGHRS, CDR2 YFSETQ. V dropped 6 bases and J dropped 11 bases, with 16 bases sitting between them. The CDR3 loop spans 12 amino acids. CDR3 nucleotides: TGCGCCAGCACCACACGGGGACAAAAGCAGTATTTT. It specifies CASTTRGQKQYF. The full variable domain, in which reference TRBV5-1 and TRBJ2-3 provide the parts outside the CDR3, is KAGVTQTPRYLIKTRGQQVTLSCSPISGHRSVSWYQQTPGQGLQFLFEYFSETQRNKGNFPGRFSGRQFSNSRSEMNVSTLELGDSALYLCASTTRGQKQYFGPGTRLTVL.

This clonotype was picked up a small number of times. The V and J genes are TRBV30 and TRBJ1-2; TRBD1 aligns across 9 bases. CDR1 is GTSNPN, CDR2 SVGIG, per germline (reference sequence). V was clipped by 4 bases and J by 6 bases; unmatched bases: 6. The CDR3 extends over 13 amino acids. The chain's CDR3 is CAWKAWDRDGYTF. In DNA form, the CDR3 reads TGTGCCTGGAAAGCCTGGGACAGGGATGGCTACACCTTC.

The chain employs TRBV4-2 and TRBJ2-1; maybe TRBD1 (6 bases). The CDR3 contains 13 residues. V lost 2 bases and J lost 9, with 11 bases in between. Germline CDR1 is LGHNA and CDR2 is YNFKEQ. The CDR3 bases are TGTGCCAGCAGCCAACATACAGGGACTGAGCAGTTCTTC. Translating it yields CASSQHTGTEQFF.

This chain joins TRBV11-2 and TRBJ2-1; the match to TRBD2 covers 13 bases. Trimming took 1 base from V and 7 from J; bases not matched to a gene: 4. CDR1 is SGHAT and CDR2 is FQNNGV in the germline V gene. The CDR3 is made up of 16 amino acids. The DNA of the CDR3 is TGTGCCAGCAGCTTAGTCCCGGGACTAGCGGGGAATGAGCAGTTCTTC. Translated: CASSLVPGLAGNEQFF.

At least ten counts were recorded for this clonotype. The DNA of the CDR3 is TGTGCCAGCAGCCAAGATCGGGTTGGGCAGGGGGCTCATGGCTACACCTTC. Translating gives CASSQDRVGQGAHGYTF. This rearrangement joins TRBV4-2 to TRBJ1-2; TRBD1 aligns across 8 bases. Germline CDR1 reads LGHNA; CDR2 reads YNFKEQ. This CDR3 contains 17 residues. J gave up 6 bases and V 0 bases, and 12 bases lay outside the gene matches.

The V gene is TRBV20-1, the J gene TRBJ2-3; 11 positions agree with TRBD1. This CDR3 has 16 amino acids. V was clipped by 1 base and J by 1 base; unmatched bases: 4. Looked up from germline, CDR1 is DFQATT and CDR2 is SNEGSKA (reference sequence). The CDR3 here is CSARGGTGGGTDTQYF. DNA of the CDR3: TGCAGTGCTAGAGGCGGGACAGGGGGGGGCACAGATACGCAGTATTTT.

This clonotype was counted only a few times. This chain uses TRBV19 with TRBJ2-3; D is possibly TRBD2 (5 bases). Germline CDR1 is LNHDA and CDR2 is SQIVND (reference sequence). This CDR3 is built from 17 residues. V was clipped by 5 bases and J by 4 bases, with 22 bases between them. CDR3 sequence reads: CASSPTDWGTHSDTQYF. CDR3 coding DNA: TGTGCCAGTAGTCCTACGGACTGGGGAACCCACTCAGATACGCAGTATTTT.

This chain uses TRBV6-6 with TRBJ2-1; D is perhaps TRBD2 (5 bases). The V end was cut by 6 bases, the J end by 4 bases, with 13 bases between. This CDR3 has 14 residues. Germline-derived CDR1 and CDR2 are MNHNY and SVGAGI (reference sequence). This CDR3 is CASSDDGGYNEQFF. The CDR3 DNA follows: TGTGCCAGCAGCGACGACGGAGGTTACAATGAGCAGTTCTTC.

The V gene is TRBV29-1, the J gene TRBJ2-5, with D possibly being TRBD1 (6 bases). The CDR3 runs to 14 residues. Trimming removed 6 bases from V and 2 bases from J, with 16 bases in between. Germline V gene lookup returns CDR1 SQVTM and CDR2 ANQGSEA. CDR3 sequence (DNA): TGCAGCGTAATGGACAGAGATAATCAAGAGACCCAGTACTTC. Translation gives CSVMDRDNQETQYF.

The sample holds a few counts of this clonotype. The rearrangement joins TRBV12-3 or TRBV12-4 to TRBJ2-1; 10 bases fit TRBD2. J gave up 11 bases and V 6 bases, and 4 bases lay outside the gene matches. The CDR3 loop spans 12 amino acids. CDR3 region: CASRRTSGQQFF. The CDR3 DNA reads TGTGCCAGCAGGAGGACTAGCGGTCAGCAGTTCTTC.

For this clonotype: An end of the junction differs from the germline gene, which may be a read error. The V and J genes are TRBV9 and TRBJ2-7; weak D call: TRBD1 (6 bases). This CDR3 is 17 amino acids long. Germline V CDR1 and CDR2: SGDLS, YYNGEE. CDR3 sequence: CAGSVGLSEGVLYEQYF. CDR3 nucleotides: TGTGCCGGCAGCGTAGGTTTGAGTGAGGGGGTCCTCTACGAGCAGTACTTC.

This chain links TRBV20-1 with TRBJ1-3; D is perhaps TRBD1 (5 bases). Germline assignment: CDR1 DFQATT and CDR2 SNEGSKA (reference sequence). The CDR3 is made up of 15 amino acids. The ends were cut back, 5 bases at V and 0 bases at J, with 14 bases in the middle. The CDR3 nucleotides read TGCAGTGCTTCGCCCGGGGGAAGCTCTGGAAACACCATATATTTT. As protein: CSASPGGSSGNTIYF.

This rearrangement joins TRBV4-1 to TRBJ2-1, with D possibly being TRBD1 (5 bases). From germline, CDR1 is MGHRA and CDR2 YSYEKL. This CDR3 has 14 residues. V was cut by 0 bases and J by 8 bases, with 11 bases left in between. The CDR3 nucleotides are TGCGCCAGCAGCCAAGAGGTAGGGGCTGATGAGCAGTTCTTC. This encodes CASSQEVGADEQFF.

This clonotype appeared a few times. The DNA for the CDR3 is TGCAGCGCTCTGGATAGCACAGATACGCAGTATTTT. Amino acid sequence: CSALDSTDTQYF. The gene calls are TRBV29-1 and TRBJ2-3; D is unclear. This CDR3 contains 12 residues. Trimming took 7 bases from V and 0 from J, leaving 8 bases between them. Germline values: CDR1 SQVTM, CDR2 ANQGSEA.

The genes are TRBV5-1 and TRBJ2-7, with 10 bases identical to TRBD1. The CDR3 covers 16 residues. CDR1 is SGHRS and CDR2 is YFSETQ in the germline V gene. Trimming removed 5 bases from V and 3 bases from J; junction bases left unmatched: 11. CDR3 coding DNA: TGCGCCAGCAGGTTTCCGGGACAGGGGACCAACTACGAGCAGTACTTC. Protein: CASRFPGQGTNYEQYF.

The chain uses TRBV15 and TRBJ2-3, with D perhaps TRBD1 (6 bases). Trimming took 4 bases from V and 7 from J, leaving 15 bases between them. The CDR3 extends over 14 amino acids. Germline CDR1 and CDR2: LNHNV and YYDKDF (reference sequence). CDR3 coding DNA: TGTGCCACCAGCAAAAAGGGGGAAACCCATACGCAGTATTTT. Its translation is CATSKKGETHTQYF.

In its sample, this clonotype was seen a few times. This chain joins TRBV4-1 and TRBJ2-1; 9 nucleotides line up with TRBD2. From germline, CDR1 is MGHRA and CDR2 YSYEKL. Germline trimming cut 9 bases from V and 4 bases from J; bases unmatched to any gene: 13. CDR3 size: 16 residues. The CDR3 DNA follows: TGCGCCAGTCTCCCCGTCCTAGCGGGGCCGTACAATGAGCAGTTCTTC. Translated: CASLPVLAGPYNEQFF.

The chain employs TRBV7-2 and TRBJ2-1; TRBD2 agrees at 8 bases. V was clipped by 6 bases and J by 7 bases; unmatched bases: 17. Germline CDR1 is SGHTA and CDR2 is FQGNSA. CDR3 length: 17 amino acids. CDR3 protein: CASRKGGGTSLLNEQFF. The CDR3 DNA follows: TGTGCCAGCAGAAAGGGCGGGGGGACTTCCCTCTTGAATGAGCAGTTCTTC. The full variable domain, rest sourced from reference TRBV7-2 and TRBJ2-1, is GAGVSQSPSNKVTEKGKDVELRCDPISGHTALYWYRQSLGQGLEFLIYFQGNSAPDKSGLPSDRFSAERTGGSVSTLTIQRTQQEDSAVYLCASRKGGGTSLLNEQFFGPGTRLTVL.

V gene TRBV6-6 combines with J gene TRBJ2-1; perhaps D is TRBD1 or TRBD2 (5 bases each). There are 11 residues in the CDR3. V gave up 2 bases and J gave up 11 bases, with 7 bases separating them. The germline V gene has CDR1 MNHNY and CDR2 SVGAGI (reference sequence). The CDR3 bases are TGTGCCAGCAGTTACGAGGGACAGCAGTTCTTC. Translating gives CASSYEGQQFF.

This clonotype was seen more than once but under ten times. This rearrangement joins TRBV6-6 to TRBJ2-1; 7 bases align to TRBD2. Germline CDR1 MNHNY, CDR2 SVGAGI (reference sequence). J gave up 5 bases and V 7 bases, and 11 bases lay outside the gene matches. This CDR3 region has 15 residues. The CDR3 loop is CASKIPGRPHNEQFF. Written as DNA, the CDR3 is TGTGCCAGCAAGATTCCCGGGAGGCCCCACAATGAGCAGTTCTTC.

This clonotype turned up a few times. The V and J genes are TRBV20-1 and TRBJ1-1; 9 bases map to TRBD1. This CDR3 is built from 13 residues. V lost 6 bases, J lost 8 bases, and 10 bases stayed unmatched. Germline V gene data show CDR1 as DFQATT and CDR2 as SNEGSKA (reference sequence). The CDR3 DNA reads as TGCAGTGCCCGTACAGGGGGCAGGGACGAAGCTTTCTTT. As protein: CSARTGGRDEAFF.

For this clonotype: A junction boundary mismatches the germline segment, possibly from a read error. The J gene is TRBJ1-5, the V gene TRBV18; tentative D call: TRBD1 (5 bases). The germline V gene encodes CDR1 KGHSH and CDR2 LQKENI. The CDR3 runs 15 residues. This CDR3 is CANSYRGGINQPQHF. The CDR3 DNA reads as TGTGCCAACTCATATCGGGGGGGGATCAATCAGCCCCAGCATTTT.

This chain joins TRBV27 and TRBJ2-4; the D call may be TRBD1 or TRBD2 (5 bases each). The last part of the DNA fits TRBJ2-7 better; the J call may be wrong. This CDR3 contains 15 residues. Germline loops: CDR1 MNHEY, CDR2 SMNVEV (reference sequence). The CDR3 protein is CASSLRDGDLYEQYF. CDR3 coding DNA: TGTGCCAGCAGTTTAAGGGACGGGGACCTCTACGAGCAGTACTTC.

This sequence joins TRBV28 and TRBJ2-3; D is uncertain. CDR1 MDHEN and CDR2 SYDVKM come from the germline V gene. The CDR3 is made up of 14 amino acids. V lost 5 bases to trimming and J lost 2 bases, with 11 bases between them. The CDR3 reads CASSPDLYTDTQYF. Written as DNA, the CDR3 is TGTGCCAGCAGTCCCGACCTTTACACAGATACGCAGTATTTT.

CDR3 loop: CASTYGSNQPQHF. In DNA form, the CDR3 reads TGTGCCAGCACCTATGGTAGCAATCAGCCCCAGCATTTT. The chain carries TRBV12-3 or TRBV12-4 and TRBJ1-5; D gene unclear. With 7 bases removed from V and 0 bases from J, the gap between germline ends came to 7 bases. The CDR3 has 13 amino acids.

This clonotype showed up just once. The V and J genes are TRBV10-3 and TRBJ1-4; 9 bases agree with TRBD1. Germline V gives CDR1 ENHRY, CDR2 SYGVKD. CDR3 length: 13 amino acids. The trim removed 6 bases at V and 8 bases at J, leaving 4 bases unmatched. CDR3 sequence reads: CAISDRGGEKLFF. The CDR3 DNA follows: TGTGCCATCAGCGACAGGGGGGGAGAAAAACTGTTTTTT.